Listed below are T cell receptor beta chains from one sample, sequenced in a study of Ad26.COV2.S vaccination and SARS-CoV-2 variants. Some clones are missing from TCRdb's copy, which holds only in-frame ones; the method was immunoSEQ multiplex PCR. The sample includes about 350,000 clones, roughly 81% of them seen just once. This specimen consisted of peripheral blood, obtained in a trial of Ad26.COV2.S vaccine versus placebo. Source of these receptors: a person between 18 and 60 years old who received the Ad26.COV2.S COVID-19 vaccine or a placebo. CDR3s include the opening cysteine and the closing phenylalanine or tryptophan. Fields, in order: clone size, J gene, D gene, V gene, CDR3 DNA, CDR3 protein. A D gene is named only where the DNA matches it firmly. Expanded clones get a size class; other rows say once, few or many, or leave the size out.

clone_size: many; j_call: TRBJ2-5; d_call: -; v_call: TRBV7-9; cdr3_nt: TGTGCCAGCAGCCCGGGATTACAAGAGACCCAGTACTTC; cdr3_aa: CASSPGLQETQYF
clone_size: -; j_call: TRBJ1-1; d_call: TRBD1; v_call: TRBV6-1; cdr3_nt: TGTGCCAGCAGTGACCGTGTGGGACAGGGTAACACTGAAGCTTTCTTT; cdr3_aa: CASSDRVGQGNTEAFF
clone_size: -; j_call: TRBJ1-1; d_call: TRBD1; v_call: TRBV4-2; cdr3_nt: TGTGCCAGCAGCTCGGACAGGTCGAACACTGAAGCTTTCTTT; cdr3_aa: CASSSDRSNTEAFF
clone_size: -; j_call: TRBJ1-6; d_call: -; v_call: TRBV18; cdr3_nt: TGTGCCAGCTCCGACGCGGTGGATTCACCCCTCCACTTT; cdr3_aa: CASSDAVDSPLHF
clone_size: -; j_call: TRBJ1-2; d_call: -; v_call: TRBV11-2; cdr3_nt: TGTGCCAGCAGGTCCATCAGGAAACCAAACTATGGCTACACCTTC; cdr3_aa: CASRSIRKPNYGYTF
clone_size: -; j_call: TRBJ1-3; d_call: TRBD1; v_call: TRBV5-8; cdr3_nt: TGTGCCAGCAGCTTACAGGGGTTCTCTGGAAACACCATATATTTT; cdr3_aa: CASSLQGFSGNTIYF
clone_size: -; j_call: TRBJ1-2; d_call: -; v_call: TRBV7-2; cdr3_nt: TGTGCCAGCAGCTTAAGTTGGCAAAACTATGGCTACACCTTC; cdr3_aa: CASSLSWQNYGYTF
clone_size: once; j_call: TRBJ2-3; d_call: -; v_call: TRBV9; cdr3_nt: TGTGCCAGCAGCGGCGACTGGATACACACAGATACGCAGTATTTT; cdr3_aa: CASSGDWIHTDTQYF
clone_size: few; j_call: TRBJ2-1; d_call: -; v_call: TRBV15; cdr3_nt: TGTGCCACCAGCAGAGATCCTGGACCCGGGAATGAGCAGTTCTTC; cdr3_aa: CATSRDPGPGNEQFF
clone_size: many; j_call: TRBJ2-1; d_call: TRBD2; v_call: TRBV19; cdr3_nt: TGTGCCAGTAGTATCCTAGCGGGATTGGGCAATGAGCAGTTCTTC; cdr3_aa: CASSILAGLGNEQFF
clone_size: once; j_call: TRBJ2-5; d_call: -; v_call: TRBV5-1; cdr3_nt: TGCGCCAGCAGCTTGGGGCTAGCGCAAGAGACCCAGTACTTC; cdr3_aa: CASSLGLAQETQYF
clone_size: few; j_call: TRBJ1-1; d_call: -; v_call: TRBV7-9; cdr3_nt: TGTGCCAGCAGCTTAGGGAGCCCATACATGAACACTGAAGCTTTCTTT; cdr3_aa: CASSLGSPYMNTEAFF
clone_size: -; j_call: TRBJ2-3; d_call: -; v_call: TRBV29-1; cdr3_nt: TGCAGCGTCCGCACAGGGAGTGGTACGCAGTATTTT; cdr3_aa: CSVRTGSGTQYF
clone_size: -; j_call: TRBJ2-5; d_call: -; v_call: TRBV7-9; cdr3_nt: TGTGCCAGCAGCTTAGTAGATCGGGGTCGGGAGACCCAGTACTTC; cdr3_aa: CASSLVDRGRETQYF
clone_size: once; j_call: TRBJ2-2; d_call: -; v_call: TRBV5-1; cdr3_nt: TGCGCCAGCAGCCTAACCTTGACAGGCCTACCGAACACCGGGGAGCTGTTTTTT; cdr3_aa: CASSLTLTGLPNTGELFF
clone_size: -; j_call: TRBJ1-1; d_call: TRBD1; v_call: TRBV5-1; cdr3_nt: TGCGCCAGCAGAGTACAGGGGCTTGACACTGAAGCTTTCTTT; cdr3_aa: CASRVQGLDTEAFF
clone_size: -; j_call: TRBJ2-3; d_call: TRBD2; v_call: TRBV7-2; cdr3_nt: TGTGCCAGCAGCCTACGGGGACTAGCGGGTTCCACAGATACGCAGTATTTT; cdr3_aa: CASSLRGLAGSTDTQYF
clone_size: once; j_call: TRBJ1-4; d_call: TRBD1; v_call: TRBV18; cdr3_nt: TGTGCCAGCTCACAACACAGGGGTTCTGCTAATGAAAAACTGTTTTTT; cdr3_aa: CASSQHRGSANEKLFF
clone_size: -; j_call: TRBJ2-7; d_call: -; v_call: TRBV5-1; cdr3_nt: TGCGCCAGCAGCCCGGGAAAAAATTTGGAGCAGTACTTC; cdr3_aa: CASSPGKNLEQYF
clone_size: -; j_call: TRBJ1-1; d_call: -; v_call: TRBV3-1/TRBV3-2; cdr3_nt: TGTGCCAGCAGCCAAGGTCCCCGGAACAGGTCCGCGGGTACGACTGAAGCTTTCTTT; cdr3_aa: CASSQGPRNRSAGTTEAFF
clone_size: -; j_call: TRBJ1-5; d_call: TRBD1; v_call: TRBV18; cdr3_nt: TGTGCCAGCTCACCACAGAGACAGGGGGCGGGTCAGCCCCAGCATTTT; cdr3_aa: CASSPQRQGAGQPQHF
clone_size: -; j_call: TRBJ2-2; d_call: -; v_call: TRBV19; cdr3_nt: TGTGCCAGTAGTATAGAGGGGAACACCGGGGAGCTGTTTTTT; cdr3_aa: CASSIEGNTGELFF
clone_size: -; j_call: TRBJ1-2; d_call: TRBD1; v_call: TRBV14; cdr3_nt: TGTGCCAGCAGCCTGGGGACAGGGAGCTATGGCTACACCTTC; cdr3_aa: CASSLGTGSYGYTF
clone_size: -; j_call: TRBJ2-1; d_call: TRBD2; v_call: TRBV7-2; cdr3_nt: TGTGCCAGCAGAACCGGGACTAGCACCTACAATGAGCAGTTCTTC; cdr3_aa: CASRTGTSTYNEQFF